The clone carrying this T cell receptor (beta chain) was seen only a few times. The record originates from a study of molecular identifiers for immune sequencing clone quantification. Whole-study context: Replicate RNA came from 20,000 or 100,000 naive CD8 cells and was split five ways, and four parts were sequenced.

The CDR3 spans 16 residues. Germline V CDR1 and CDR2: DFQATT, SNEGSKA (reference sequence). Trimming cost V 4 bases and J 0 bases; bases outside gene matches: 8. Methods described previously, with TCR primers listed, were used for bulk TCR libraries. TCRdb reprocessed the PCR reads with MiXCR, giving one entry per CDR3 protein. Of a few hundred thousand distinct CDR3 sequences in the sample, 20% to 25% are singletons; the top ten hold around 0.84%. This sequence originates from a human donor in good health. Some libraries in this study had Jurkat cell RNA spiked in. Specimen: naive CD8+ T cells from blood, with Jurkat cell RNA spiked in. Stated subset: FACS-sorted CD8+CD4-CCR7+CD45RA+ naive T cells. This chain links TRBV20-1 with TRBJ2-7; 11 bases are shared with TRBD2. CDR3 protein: CSATWTSGFSSYEQYF. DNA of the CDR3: TGCAGTGCTACCTGGACTAGCGGGTTTAGCTCCTACGAGCAGTACTTC.